This T cell receptor (beta chain) was observed in a study of technical replicates of blood from a handful of donors. Germline trimming cut 3 bases from V and 4 bases from J; bases unmatched to any gene: 0. The CDR3 is 13 amino acids. Germline V lookup: CDR1 MGHRA, CDR2 YSYEKL. This table comes from immunoSEQ multiplex PCR, and its TCRdb copy is limited to in-frame clones, with some not included. The table has about 14,000 clones, around four fifths seen once; the top ten hold roughly 12%. V gene TRBV4-1 combines with J gene TRBJ2-7; 10 nucleotides align to TRBD1. This receptor was identified in a human donor in good health. The sequenced sample consisted of PBMCs. CDR3 coding DNA: TGCGCCAGCAGCCAGGACAGGGGGTACGAGCAGTACTTC. Its translation is CASSQDRGYEQYF.